This TCR beta chain was obtained from a study of beta chain features in type 1 diabetes. CDR3 length: 13 amino acids. Reverse transcription of all isolated RNA meant that expressed TCRB transcripts were sequenced. Clones were read by immunoSEQ multiplex PCR, and TCRdb kept only the in-frame ones, dropping some. Here the sample spans some 900,000 clones, 15% to 20% being singletons. The source material was naive CD4+ T cells from blood. This chain connects TRBV21-1 to TRBJ2-7; the DNA was not used to check the table's D call, TRBD1. TRBV21-1 is deemed a pseudogene. This sequence was found in a woman between 18 and 29 years old in good health. The CDR3 spells CASVGTGVNEQYF. The CDR3, as DNA: TGTGCCAGCGTAGGGACAGGGGTTAACGAGCAGTACTTC.